This entry lists 7 T cell receptor beta chains sequenced from one sample in a study of blood T cell repertoires in COVID-19 (dated by TCRdb to 2020 to 2021). The library was produced with the immunoSEQ multiplex PCR assay. Sourced from immuneACCESS, this table was stored by TCRdb with only in-frame sequences that have V and J called. A share of the clones is absent; for the studies checked, an unresolved V gene accounts for under half, and the remainder has no known explanation. Across this sample there are fewer than 65,000 clones, with approximately 88% seen only once. Together, the top ten hold around 9.6% of the sample. Sequencing was done on a sample of peripheral blood. These receptors originate from a young man with COVID-19, enrolled during active disease.

The chain has TRBV4-3 and TRBJ1-5; tentative D call: TRBD1 (6 bases). Germline CDR1 LGHNA, CDR2 YSLEER. The germline V and J ends were trimmed by 3 bases and 3 bases, with 15 bases remaining between them. This CDR3 is 16 amino acids long. The CDR3, as DNA: TGCGCCAGCAGCCACCACAGGGATTTGGTCAATCAGCCCCAGCATTTT. Its protein is CASSHHRDLVNQPQHF.

The chain has TRBV27 and TRBJ1-1, with no clear D. The V gene's germline CDR1 is MNHEY and CDR2 SMNVEV (reference sequence). CDR3 length: 13 amino acids. Trimming removed 3 bases at V and 5 bases at J, with 10 bases between. The CDR3 protein is CASSFGRDTEAFF. As DNA, the CDR3 is TGTGCCAGCAGTTTTGGTCGGGATACTGAAGCTTTCTTT.

This clone has just one count. The J gene is TRBJ2-7, the V gene TRBV3-1 (or the pseudogene TRBV3-2); 8 bases fit TRBD2. The CDR3 is 16 amino acids. The junction had 7 bases not matched to a gene; V was cut back by 3 bases and J by 0 bases. Germline values: CDR1 LGHDT, CDR2 YNNKEL (reference sequence). The CDR3 protein is CASSHGSGTLSYEQYF. The CDR3 DNA reads as TGTGCCAGCAGCCATGGTAGCGGGACCCTCTCCTACGAGCAGTACTTC.

DNA of the CDR3: TGTGCCAGCAGTATAAGGACTGCCACAGGGGAGCAGTACTTC. Its protein product is CASSIRTATGEQYF. The genes are TRBV5-6 and TRBJ2-7, with D maybe TRBD1 (6 bases). The CDR3 contains 14 residues. The germline CDR1 and CDR2 sequences are SGHDT and YYEEEE. The ends were cut back, 5 bases at V and 7 bases at J, with 19 bases in the middle.

As concerns this clone: At one end, the junction sequence differs from germline, possibly due to a read error. V usage is TRBV3-1 (or the pseudogene TRBV3-2) and J usage is TRBJ2-5; TRBD2 agrees at 9 bases. CDR1 is LGHDT and CDR2 is YNNKEL in the germline V gene (reference sequence). The CDR3 extends over 11 amino acids. CDR3 residues: CASSLLAGLNF. The CDR3 bases are TGTGCCAGCAGCTTGCTAGCGGGACTGAACTTC.

Only a few counts were recorded for this clone. This chain links TRBV11-2 with TRBJ1-1, with D maybe TRBD1 (5 bases). The CDR3 is 14 amino acids. Germline V lookup: CDR1 SGHAT, CDR2 FQNNGV. Trimming took off 3 bases at V and 6 bases at J, with 14 bases between the two ends. DNA for the CDR3: TGTGCCAGCAGCTTTCGCGACAGCTGGGCTGAAGCTTTCTTT. Amino acids: CASSFRDSWAEAFF.

This sequence joins TRBV6-7 and TRBJ1-2, with D possibly TRBD1 on 5 matching bases. TRBV6-7 is reported as an ORF; its role is uncertain. This CDR3 region has 17 residues. V gave up 10 bases and J gave up 8 bases, with 32 bases separating them. The CDR3, as DNA: TGTGCCATCCCAGGCCAAAATAGCGGGACCGAGCGCTGCGGCTACACCTTC. Amino acids: CAIPGQNSGTERCGYTF.